Below, 5 T cell receptor beta chains from the same sample are listed, as sequenced in a study of blood T cells in healthy people across ages. Combining a sample-barcoded 5' primer with a J-beta primer mix, a second PCR ran for 7 to 11 cycles. Each CDR3 protein gets one entry after TCRdb re-called the 5' RACE reads with MiXCR. The sample yields over a million distinct CDR3 sequences, more than 35% seen once. The sequencing input was blood. These receptors were taken from a woman in her sixties in good health.

This clonotype has only a few counts. This chain's CDR3 is CSARSGRNYGYTF. CDR3 in DNA: TGCAGTGCTAGAAGTGGGCGTAACTATGGCTACACCTTC. The chain has TRBV20-1 and TRBJ1-2, with unresolved D. CDR3 length: 13 amino acids. Looked up from germline, CDR1 is DFQATT and CDR2 is SNEGSKA (reference sequence). V was shortened by 2 bases and J by 1 base, with 8 bases between the two germline ends.

The chain couples TRBV7-8 to TRBJ1-2, with D possibly matching TRBD1 (5 bases). Germline V CDR1 and CDR2: SGHVS, FQNEAQ. This CDR3 contains 15 residues. Trimming removed 4 bases from V and 3 bases from J, with 15 bases in between. The CDR3 here is CASSSLGGSDYGYTF. The CDR3 DNA follows: TGTGCCAGCAGCTCGCTGGGGGGGTCGGACTATGGCTACACCTTC. The full variable domain, its missing parts supplied by reference TRBV7-8 and TRBJ1-2, is GAGVSQSPRYKVAKRGQDVALRCDPISGHVSLFWYQQALGQGPEFLTYFQNEAQLDKSGLPSDRFFAERPEGSVSTLKIQRTQQEDSAVYLCASSSLGGSDYGYTFGSGTRLTVV.

This clonotype was found a few times. The chain uses TRBV2 and TRBJ2-5, with D perhaps matching TRBD1 (5 bases). Trimming removed 2 bases at V and 8 bases at J, with 18 bases between. The CDR3 extends over 15 amino acids. Germline V gene sequence: CDR1 SNHLY, CDR2 FYNNEI. The CDR3 sequence is CASSETGGGLATQYF. DNA for the CDR3: TGTGCCAGCAGTGAAACAGGCGGCGGTCTCGCCACCCAGTACTTC.

A few counts support this clonotype. CDR3 DNA: TGTGCCAGCATGGCGGCACCGGGATGGTCTGGGGCCAACGTCCTGACTTTC. Translation gives CASMAAPGWSGANVLTF. The rearrangement uses TRBV7-9 and TRBJ2-6; TRBD2 is a possible D gene (5 bases). Germline V gene data show CDR1 as SEHNR and CDR2 as FQNEAQ (reference sequence). The CDR3 sequence is 17 residues long. Between the trimmed V and J ends, which lost 7 bases and 1 base, there was a span of 17 bases.

This clonotype was counted a few times. This rearrangement joins TRBV9 to TRBJ2-2; 8 nucleotides line up with TRBD2. CDR3 length: 16 amino acids. Trimming took 0 bases from V and 5 from J; bases not matched to a gene: 6. Germline CDR1 SGDLS, CDR2 YYNGEE. CDR3 residues: CASSVGISGVTGELFF. The DNA for the CDR3 is TGTGCCAGCAGCGTAGGGATTAGCGGGGTTACCGGGGAGCTGTTTTTT. The variable domain in full, with the rest retrieved from reference TRBV9 and TRBJ2-2, is DSGVTQTPKHLITATGQRVTLRCSPRSGDLSVYWYQQSLDQGLQFLIQYYNGEERAKGNILERFSAQQFPDLHSELNLSSLELGDSALYFCASSVGISGVTGELFFGEGSRLTVL.